The rows below give T cell receptor beta chains drawn from one sample of a study of CD8+ T cells in alopecia areata. Assay used: immunoSEQ multiplex PCR; TCRdb lists only in-frame clones, some missing. The table has 130,000 to 150,000 clones, roughly four fifths seen once. The sequenced sample was CD8+ T cells sorted from blood, obtained at week 4, from a patient treated with tofacitinib. These receptors came from a human donor with alopecia areata. Each CDR3 is given with its conserved first and last residue. Each record gives: clone size, D gene, J gene, CDR3 length, V gene, CDR3 protein, CDR3 DNA. The D gene is left open where the match is weak. Some rows mark clone size as missing; the rest say once, few, many or name a class of expanded clone.

NA NA TRBJ2-7 13 TRBV10-3 CAISESGGYEQYF TGTGCCATCAGTGAGTCAGGGGGCTACGAGCAGTACTTC
NA NA TRBJ1-1 11 TRBV27 CASGYGVMAFF TGTGCCAGCGGTTACGGCGTGATGGCTTTCTTT
NA TRBD1 TRBJ2-7 16 TRBV5-1 CASSGPGTGLSYEQYF TGCGCCAGCAGCGGGCCGGGGACAGGGCTCTCCTACGAGCAGTACTTC
NA NA TRBJ2-5 14 TRBV27 CASRAAGYQETQYF TGTGCCAGCAGGGCCGCGGGGTATCAAGAGACCCAGTACTTC
NA NA TRBJ2-7 15 TRBV2 CASNLRDPKNYEQYF TGTGCCAGCAACCTCCGGGACCCGAAGAACTACGAGCAGTACTTC
NA NA TRBJ1-1 16 TRBV7-9 CASSRGRSPGNTEAFF TGTGCCAGCAGCCGTGGACGGTCGCCAGGGAACACTGAAGCTTTCTTT
NA NA TRBJ2-5 11 TRBV18 CATTSEKTQYF TGTGCCACCACCAGTGAGAAGACCCAGTACTTC
NA NA TRBJ1-1 15 TRBV29-1 CSVRTAGKGNTEAFF TGCAGCGTCCGAACCGCAGGGAAGGGAAACACTGAAGCTTTCTTT
large TRBD1 TRBJ2-2 14 TRBV19 CASRGQGYTGELFF TGTGCCAGTAGGGGACAGGGGTATACCGGGGAGCTGTTTTTT
NA NA TRBJ2-7 11 TRBV6-6 CASRESYEQYF TGTGCCAGCAGGGAATCCTACGAGCAGTACTTC
NA NA TRBJ2-7 14 TRBV6-6 CASSYEEGGDEQYF TGTGCCAGCAGTTACGAGGAGGGTGGGGACGAGCAGTACTTC
NA NA TRBJ2-7 13 TRBV7-9 CASSQSNSYEQYF TGTGCCAGCAGCCAAAGCAACTCCTACGAGCAGTACTTC